This entry features one T cell receptor beta chain sequence. Its specificity is unknown. Methods used by the authors: Junction-only sequences without quality scores were provided by ImmunoSEQ, so filtering was different. Some clones are missing from TCRdb's copy, which holds only in-frame ones; the method was immunoSEQ multiplex PCR. From that table come the V and J calls and clone size; the DNA was used to work out D and trimming. The table includes about a million clones, roughly 80% detected once. The sample belongs to a study of shared clonotypes between healthy human individuals. J was trimmed by 8 bases and V by 2 bases; bases with no gene match: 16. Germline V lookup: CDR1 SGHRS, CDR2 YFSETQ. This CDR3 region has 18 residues. Broader study findings: A limitation of the genetic and exposure-history diversity represented arose from few donors.

Sequencing input: memory CD4+ T cells sorted from blood. Subset of the sample: CD45RA-negative fraction. The chain links TRBV5-1 to TRBJ2-6; 7 positions agree with TRBD1. The clonotype was recovered from a man aged 18 to 30 in good health. The CDR3 reads CASSFTSGGSLGTNVLTF. The CDR3 bases are TGCGCCAGCAGCTTTACGTCAGGGGGTTCTCTGGGGACCAACGTCCTGACTTTC.